A single count supports the clone carrying this T cell receptor (beta chain). This record comes from a study of T cell repertoires in ileal Crohn's disease. Method: immunoSEQ multiplex PCR; TCRdb's copy keeps in-frame clones and lacks some. The repertoire has 5,500 to 7,500 clones, around 79% of them found once; the top ten carry around 13%. Germline V gives CDR1 SQVTM, CDR2 ANQGSEA. J lost 0 bases, V lost 3 bases, and 5 bases had no gene match. This CDR3 has 17 amino acids. The J gene is TRBJ2-3, the V gene TRBV29-1; 14 nucleotides match TRBD2. Input material: ileal tissue. The clonotype comes from an adult with Crohn's disease. The CDR3 DNA reads as TGCAGCGTTGAGGGACTAGCGGGAGTATCCAGCACAGATACGCAGTATTTT. Amino acids: CSVEGLAGVSSTDTQYF.